The 10 T cell receptor beta chains reported below all come from one sample, sequenced in a study of CD4+ T cells in melanoma. The method was immunoSEQ multiplex PCR; TCRdb's version includes in-frame clones alone and lacks a portion of them. The repertoire has about 110,000 clones, approximately 90% of them found once; the top ten carry 3% to 4%. Material for sequencing was peripheral blood. These receptors were taken from a human donor with melanoma.

The V gene is TRBV6-1, the J gene TRBJ2-2; D possibly matches TRBD1 or TRBD2 (5 bases each). Germline V gene data show CDR1 as MNHNS and CDR2 as SASEGT. This CDR3 is built from 16 residues. V was trimmed by 2 bases and J by 6 bases, leaving 16 bases between them. The DNA of the CDR3 is TGTGCCAGCAGTGAATATAAGGGGCGGGCATCCGGGGAGCTGTTTTTT. Its protein is CASSEYKGRASGELFF.

The rearrangement joins TRBV6-1 to TRBJ2-3, with unresolved D. The CDR3 extends over 14 amino acids. Germline V CDR1 and CDR2: MNHNS, SASEGT. V was cut by 8 bases and J by 5 bases, with 17 bases left in between. CDR3: CASVRTDSGDTQYF. The CDR3 coding sequence is TGTGCCAGCGTAAGAACCGACTCGGGAGATACGCAGTATTTT.

The V and J genes are TRBV5-5 and TRBJ2-1; D may be TRBD1 or TRBD2 (5 bases each). The ends were cut back, 0 bases at V and 12 bases at J, with 13 bases in the middle. Germline-derived CDR1 and CDR2 are SGHKS and YYEKEE (reference sequence). CDR3 length: 13 residues. The CDR3 here is CASSLARDGVQFF. The CDR3 region has the DNA TGTGCCAGCAGCTTGGCCAGGGACGGGGTGCAGTTCTTC. The whole variable domain, remainder taken from reference TRBV5-5 and TRBJ2-1, is DAGVTQSPTHLIKTRGQQVTLRCSPISGHKSVSWYQQVLGQGPQFIFQYYEKEERGRGNFPDRFSARQFPNYSSELNVNALLLGDSALYLCASSLARDGVQFFGPGTRLTVL.

This sequence joins TRBV27 and TRBJ1-2, with D possibly matching TRBD1 (6 bases). Trimming cost V 8 bases and J 4 bases, with 14 bases left between them. This CDR3 region has 13 residues. Germline V gene sequence: CDR1 MNHEY, CDR2 SMNVEV (reference sequence). CDR3 nucleotide sequence: TGTGCCAGCGGGGGGTGGACAGCCTATGGCTACACCTTC. Encoded protein: CASGGWTAYGYTF.

There are a few counts of this clone. The chain joins TRBV19 to TRBJ1-4; TRBD1 is a possible D gene (6 bases). Germline V gene sequence: CDR1 LNHDA, CDR2 SQIVND (reference sequence). The length of the CDR3 is 14 residues. Trimming cost V 5 bases and J 4 bases, with 11 bases left between them. This CDR3 reads CASSYTGNNEKLFF. In DNA form, the CDR3 reads TGTGCCAGTAGTTACACAGGGAATAATGAAAAACTGTTTTTT.

This rearrangement joins TRBV7-9 to TRBJ2-3, with D unresolved. This CDR3 region has 14 residues. V lost 3 bases and J lost 2, with 9 bases in between. The germline V gene has CDR1 SEHNR and CDR2 FQNEAQ (reference sequence). CDR3 protein: CASSFVLNTDTQYF. The CDR3 DNA sequence: TGTGCCAGCAGCTTCGTGTTAAACACAGATACGCAGTATTTT.

V usage is TRBV11-2 and J usage is TRBJ2-7; D could derive from TRBD1 or TRBD2 (5 bases each). Trimming pared 8 bases from V and 2 bases from J, leaving 10 bases between. The germline V gene encodes CDR1 SGHAT and CDR2 FQNNGV. The CDR3 is 12 amino acids. This chain's CDR3 is CASLGDPYEQYF. For the CDR3, the DNA is TGTGCCAGCTTGGGGGACCCCTACGAGCAGTACTTC. The variable domain in full, with the rest retrieved from reference TRBV11-2 and TRBJ2-7, is EAGVAQSPRYKIIEKRQSVAFWCNPISGHATLYWYQQILGQGPKLLIQFQNNGVVDDSQLPKDRFSAERLKGVDSTLKIQPAKLEDSAVYLCASLGDPYEQYFGPGTRLTVT.

The gene calls are TRBV28 and TRBJ2-5; D is unresolved. This CDR3 contains 14 residues. Germline V gene data show CDR1 as MDHEN and CDR2 as SYDVKM. Trimming left V 3 bases short and J 5 bases short, with 13 bases between. CDR3 nucleotide sequence: TGTGCCAGCAGTTTCTTTCCCGGGCGGGAGACCCAGTACTTC. Protein product: CASSFFPGRETQYF. The variable domain in full, completed from reference TRBV28 and TRBJ2-5, reads DVKVTQSSRYLVKRTGEKVFLECVQDMDHENMFWYRQDPGLGLRLIYFSYDVKMKEKGDIPEGYSVSREKKERFSLILESASTNQTSMYLCASSFFPGRETQYFGPGTRLLVL.

The V call is TRBV5-1, the J call TRBJ2-1; 12 bases are a match to TRBD2. Looked up from germline, CDR1 is SGHRS and CDR2 is YFSETQ. The CDR3 is 15 residues long. The V gene end was trimmed by 1 base and the J gene end by 7 bases; junction bases not matched to a gene: 3. In nucleotides, the CDR3 is TGCGCCAGCAGCTTGAGGCTAGCGGGAGGGAATGAGCAGTTCTTC. Protein: CASSLRLAGGNEQFF.

The chain couples TRBV9 to TRBJ2-7; 7 positions match TRBD1. Germline CDR1 SGDLS, CDR2 YYNGEE. Losses at the gene ends were 4 bases for V and 3 bases for J; bases not matched to a gene: 10. This CDR3 region has 15 residues. CDR3 residues: CASSQGQDNFYEQYF. The CDR3 DNA reads TGTGCCAGCAGCCAAGGACAGGACAATTTCTACGAGCAGTACTTC.